This T cell receptor beta chain was sequenced during a study of T cell responses to AZD1222 COVID-19 vaccine. General study findings and limits: Donors in the cohort were predominantly white British and more often female, and clonal diversity was possibly underestimated.

Some clones are missing from TCRdb's copy, which holds only in-frame ones; the method was immunoSEQ multiplex PCR. The sample includes over 85,000 clones, 90% seen only once; the top ten take roughly 9%. This clone was observed a single time. Its specificity is not known. The CDR3 is 15 amino acids. CDR1 is KGHSH, CDR2 LQKENI, per germline. V was clipped by 6 bases and J by 2 bases, with 17 bases between them. The sequence derives from an adult in good health. This material consisted of peripheral blood, taken on day 0 of AZD1222 vaccination. This chain links TRBV18 with TRBJ2-7; D gene uncertain. The chain's CDR3 is CASSPASMGTYEQYF. In DNA, the CDR3 is TGTGCCAGCTCGCCAGCGTCCATGGGGACCTACGAGCAGTACTTC.